These 4 T cell receptor beta chains share one sample of origin, sequenced in a study of T cells expressing NK-cell markers. For each CDR3 protein, TCRdb gives one entry from its re-call of the 5' RACE reads, without DNA. The sample spans 250,000 to 300,000 distinct CDR3 sequences; the ten largest clones claim around 0.42%. Sequencing input: blood T cells: a sorted CD56 or NKG2C T cell subset, CD4+ or CD8+ T cells, or bulk PBMC T cells (not recorded which). These receptors were taken from a man aged 18 to 35 in good health.

This sequence joins TRBV7-2 and TRBJ2-1; TCRdb designates TRBD1, a call that cannot be tested without DNA. The CDR3 contains 16 residues. CDR1 is SGHTA and CDR2 is FQGNSA in the germline V gene. This chain's CDR3 is CASSSSHTGAYNEQFF. Variable domain in full (rest from reference TRBV7-2 and TRBJ2-1): GAGVSQSPSNKVTEKGKDVELRCDPISGHTALYWYRQSLGQGLEFLIYFQGNSAPDKSGLPSDRFSAERTGGSVSTLTIQRTQQEDSAVYLCASSSSHTGAYNEQFFGPGTRLTVL.

The chain combines TRBV6-1 with TRBJ2-5; the TCRdb D gene call, TRBD1, has no DNA to confirm it. The CDR3 length is 15 residues. The germline V gene has CDR1 MNHNS and CDR2 SASEGT. This chain's CDR3 is CASSQGQLIQETQYF.

The rearrangement uses TRBV30 and TRBJ2-2; the D call from TCRdb, TRBD1, cannot be confirmed without DNA. The CDR3 totals 18 residues. Germline V gene data show CDR1 as GTSNPN and CDR2 as SVGIG (reference sequence). CDR3 amino acids: CAWSWGRGWINSSGELFF. Full variable domain (outside the CDR3, taken from reference TRBV30 and TRBJ2-2): SQTIHQWPATLVQPVGSPLSLECTVEGTSNPNLYWYRQAAGRGLQLLFYSVGIGQISSEVPQNLSASRPQDRQFILSSKKLLLSDSGFYLCAWSWGRGWINSSGELFFGEGSRLTVL.

The CDR3 protein is CASSRDLGTTNTEAFF. The chain recombines TRBV5-1 with TRBJ1-1. Germline CDR1 is SGHRS and CDR2 is YFSETQ. The CDR3 contains 16 residues.